This T cell receptor (beta chain) was profiled in a study of tumor-infiltrating lymphocytes in primary liver carcinoma. Whole-study findings and limits: Tumor-adjacent and tumor-blood pairs showed less overlap than tumor region pairs.

Total RNA amounting to around 530 ng was the source from which TCR beta cDNA was made with a constant-region primer. Slightly modified ARM-PCR with three nested multiplex PCR rounds yielded TCR beta libraries. For around 10 cycles apiece, the opening two PCR rounds ran with TRBV1-TRBV30 forward primers and a C-beta reverse primer. TCRdb processed the multiplex PCR reads anew with MiXCR; each CDR3 protein has one entry. The top ten clones hold about 6.5% of a sample with approximately 340,000 distinct CDR3 sequences, 65% of them seen once. Germline lookup yields CDR1 LGHNA and CDR2 YSLEER. The CDR3 is 16 residues long. Alongside blood RNA obtained from unsorted whole blood, germline DNA was also extracted. Patients were treatment-naive with chronic HBV infection. Before the operation took place, about 4.4 milliliters of peripheral blood were collected. For this clonotype: Its antigen is not identified. This may come from a read error, since a much larger clone is one base off.

The chain employs TRBV4-3 and TRBJ2-1, with a possible D match to TRBD2 (5 bases). The TCR was taken from a man aged 35 to 55 with primary liver carcinoma and hepatitis B virus infection. Specimen: peripheral blood. CDR3 sequence: CASNQETAEPYNEQFF. As DNA, the CDR3 is TGCGCCAGCAACCAAGAAACAGCGGAACCTTACAATGAGCAGTTCTTC.